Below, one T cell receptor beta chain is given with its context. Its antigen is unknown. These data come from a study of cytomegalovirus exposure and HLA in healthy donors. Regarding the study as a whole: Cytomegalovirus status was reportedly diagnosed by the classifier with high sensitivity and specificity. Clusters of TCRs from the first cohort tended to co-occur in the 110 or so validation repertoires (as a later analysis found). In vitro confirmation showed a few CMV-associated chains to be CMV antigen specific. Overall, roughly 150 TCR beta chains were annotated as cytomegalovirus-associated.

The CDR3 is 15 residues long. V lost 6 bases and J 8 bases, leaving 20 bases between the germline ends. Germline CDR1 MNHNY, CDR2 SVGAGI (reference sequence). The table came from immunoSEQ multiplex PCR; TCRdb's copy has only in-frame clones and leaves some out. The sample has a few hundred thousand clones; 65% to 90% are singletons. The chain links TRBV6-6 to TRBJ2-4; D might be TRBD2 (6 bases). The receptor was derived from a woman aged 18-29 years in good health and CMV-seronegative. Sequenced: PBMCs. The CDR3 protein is CASSPRREGQDIQYF. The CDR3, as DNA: TGTGCCAGCAGCCCAAGGAGGGAAGGGCAGGACATTCAGTACTTC.